The 30 T cell receptor beta chains below come from one sample, sequenced in a study of T cell responses to AZD1222 COVID-19 vaccine. The data were produced by immunoSEQ multiplex PCR, yet TCRdb's version contains in-frame clones alone and is incomplete. In the table there are 90,000 to 150,000 clones, roughly 84% of which are singletons. Sequencing was performed on peripheral blood, taken on day 0 of AZD1222 vaccination. These receptor sequences come from an adult in good health.

The V gene is TRBV4-2, the J gene TRBJ1-3, with 7 bases identical to TRBD1. CDR1 is LGHNA, CDR2 YNFKEQ, per germline. The junction had 13 bases not matched to a gene; V was cut back by 0 bases and J by 2 bases. The CDR3 loop spans 19 amino acids. CDR3 region: CASSQDGDSLPPTGNTIYF. The CDR3 bases are TGTGCCAGCAGCCAAGATGGGGACAGCCTACCACCCACTGGAAACACCATATATTTT.

Points on this clone: The identical CDR3 is also encoded by other nucleotide sequences in the sample. The genes are TRBV6-1 and TRBJ2-3; the match to TRBD2 covers 10 bases. The germline CDR1 and CDR2 sequences are MNHNS and SASEGT. The junction had 1 base not matched to a gene; V was cut back by 0 bases and J by 4 bases. CDR3 length: 15 residues. The CDR3 coding sequence is TGTGCCAGCAGTGAAGCAGCGGGAGGGCCAGATACGCAGTATTTT. It codes for CASSEAAGGPDTQYF.

The chain carries TRBV27 and TRBJ2-2, with 7 bases aligning to TRBD1. Germline CDR1 and CDR2: MNHEY and SMNVEV (reference sequence). This CDR3 is built from 14 residues. The V and J ends lost 5 bases and 4 bases, in that order; junction bases with no gene match: 4. Written as DNA, the CDR3 is TGTGCCAGCAGTCCGCAGGGGGTCACCGGGGAGCTGTTTTTT. It encodes CASSPQGVTGELFF.

The chain employs TRBV11-2 and TRBJ2-3; perhaps TRBD2 as D (7 bases). The V and J ends lost 5 bases and 2 bases respectively, with 14 bases between them. This CDR3 is built from 15 residues. Germline V gene data show CDR1 as SGHAT and CDR2 as FQNNGV. CDR3 sequence reads: CASSPGGVPTDTQYF. CDR3 DNA: TGTGCCAGCAGCCCGGGGGGCGTCCCCACAGATACGCAGTATTTT.

V is TRBV4-1 and J is TRBJ1-5; no definite D call. In germline, CDR1 is MGHRA, CDR2 YSYEKL. The germline V and J ends were trimmed by 0 bases and 9 bases, with 15 bases remaining between them. The CDR3 runs 15 residues. The CDR3 DNA sequence: TGCGCCAGCAGCCAAGATGGGGTAGGGCCCGCGCCCCAGCATTTT. Its translation: CASSQDGVGPAPQHF.

The chain joins TRBV5-1 to TRBJ2-2, with TRBD2 matching over 8 bases. V lost 5 bases, J lost 6 bases, and 12 bases stayed unmatched. CDR3 length: 16 residues. The germline V gene encodes CDR1 SGHRS and CDR2 YFSETQ. The CDR3: CASSRGERELAGELFF. The CDR3 DNA is TGCGCCAGCAGTCGGGGGGAGCGGGAGCTGGCCGGGGAGCTGTTTTTT.

The chain has TRBV9 and TRBJ1-6; D call uncertain. Trimming removed 4 bases at V and 8 bases at J, with 16 bases between. Germline CDR1 SGDLS, CDR2 YYNGEE. The CDR3 totals 15 residues. The CDR3 is CASSSAMDHDSPLHF. The CDR3 nucleotides are TGTGCCAGCAGCTCCGCCATGGACCATGATTCACCCCTCCACTTT.

The V call is TRBV5-1, the J call TRBJ2-3, with a possible D match to TRBD2 (5 bases). Germline-derived CDR1 and CDR2 are SGHRS and YFSETQ. This CDR3 contains 14 residues. V lost 1 base, J lost 6 bases, and 12 bases lay in between. The CDR3 reads CASSLKARADTQYF. In DNA, the CDR3 is TGCGCCAGCAGCTTGAAGGCGAGGGCCGATACGCAGTATTTT.

This sequence joins TRBV12-3 or TRBV12-4 and TRBJ1-1, with D hard to call. This CDR3 has 12 amino acids. Trimming took off 3 bases at V and 7 bases at J, with 9 bases between the two ends. CDR3 sequence (DNA): TGTGCCAGCAGTTTCTGGCAGAATGAAGCTTTCTTT. This codes for CASSFWQNEAFF.

The rearrangement links TRBV4-1 to TRBJ1-1; D is uncertain. The CDR3 runs 14 residues. Germline CDR1 and CDR2: MGHRA and YSYEKL. V shed 1 base and J shed 11 bases, with 17 bases lying between them. In nucleotides, the CDR3 is TGCGCCAGCAGCCAAGGTTGGGCAAGTAAATCGGCTTTCTTT. Its protein product is CASSQGWASKSAFF.

V and J are TRBV19 and TRBJ2-7, with a weak D call TRBD1 (5 bases). This CDR3 region has 16 residues. The V gene lost 6 bases and the J gene lost 0 bases, with 18 bases spanning the gap. CDR1 and CDR2 (germline): LNHDA, SQIVND (reference sequence). The CDR3 region has the DNA TGTGCCAGTAGCTTGGGGCACATTAGGAGCTCCTACGAGCAGTACTTC. The encoded protein is CASSLGHIRSSYEQYF.

The CDR3 nucleotides are TGTGCCAGCAGCTCCAGACAGGGCCAGCGGGATGGAAAACTGTTTTTT. Translated: CASSSRQGQRDGKLFF. V and J are TRBV2 and TRBJ1-4, with TRBD1 identical over 7 bases. Germline V gene data show CDR1 as SNHLY and CDR2 as FYNNEI. This CDR3 is built from 16 residues. J gave up 10 bases and V 6 bases, and 17 bases lay outside the gene matches.

V is TRBV9 and J is TRBJ2-3; TRBD2 matches at 9 bases. J gave up 5 bases and V 4 bases, and 11 bases lay outside the gene matches. Germline V gives CDR1 SGDLS, CDR2 YYNGEE. The CDR3 loop spans 16 amino acids. CDR3 loop: CASSPTMRGGVDTQYF. CDR3 nucleotides: TGTGCCAGCAGCCCAACCATGCGGGGGGGCGTAGATACGCAGTATTTT.

This chain connects TRBV28 to TRBJ1-2; no clear D. Between the trimmed V and J ends, which lost 5 bases and 8 bases, there was a span of 9 bases. CDR1 is MDHEN and CDR2 is SYDVKM in the germline V gene. The CDR3 sequence is 11 residues long. This chain's CDR3 is CASSAPPGYTF. CDR3 coding DNA: TGTGCCAGCAGTGCCCCCCCGGGCTACACCTTC.

This clone was detected once. V usage is TRBV23-1 and J usage is TRBJ2-7; TRBD1 matches 8 bases. TRBV23-1 falls under the ORF class, with uncertain function. The ends lost 0 bases at V and 7 bases at J; junction bases unmatched: 17. The CDR3 contains 18 residues. CDR3 nucleotides: TGCGCCAGCAGTCAATCTAACGTACAGGACAGGGATAGGCGGGAGCAGTACTTC. As protein: CASSQSNVQDRDRREQYF.

This chain joins TRBV2 and TRBJ1-1, with D maybe TRBD1 (5 bases). CDR1 and CDR2 from the germline V gene are SNHLY and FYNNEI. The CDR3 spans 13 residues. The ends were cut back, 7 bases at V and 6 bases at J, with 15 bases in the middle. CDR3 DNA: TGTGCCAGCAAAGGTACGGGGGTCCCTGAAGCTTTCTTT. This encodes CASKGTGVPEAFF.

The CDR3 region has the DNA TGCAGCGTTGAGAGACCAACAGGGAGGGGTTGGGTAATCACTGAAGCTTTCTTT. This sequence encodes CSVERPTGRGWVITEAFF. The genes are TRBV29-1 and TRBJ1-1, with a tentative D call TRBD1 (6 bases). In germline, CDR1 is SQVTM, CDR2 ANQGSEA. The CDR3 totals 18 residues. The germline V and J ends were trimmed by 3 bases and 4 bases, with 27 bases remaining between them.

CDR3 sequence reads: CASSLEPDTYNEQFF. CDR3 bases: TGTGCCAGCAGCTTAGAGCCAGATACGTACAATGAGCAGTTCTTC. V is TRBV11-2 and J is TRBJ2-1; D not resolved. Trimming removed 0 bases from V and 4 bases from J, with 10 bases in between. Germline V lookup: CDR1 SGHAT, CDR2 FQNNGV. The CDR3 has 15 residues.

The chain links TRBV6-6 to TRBJ1-3; D remains ambiguous. The CDR3 totals 10 residues. With 7 bases removed from V and 4 bases from J, the gap between germline ends came to 2 bases. Germline loops: CDR1 MNHNY, CDR2 SVGAGI (reference sequence). The CDR3 region is CASKGNTIYF. CDR3 nucleotides: TGTGCCAGCAAAGGAAACACCATATATTTT.

The genes are TRBV19 and TRBJ2-7; D could derive from TRBD1 or TRBD2 (5 bases each). The germline V gene has CDR1 LNHDA and CDR2 SQIVND (reference sequence). V was clipped by 6 bases and J by 2 bases, with 11 bases between them. This CDR3 region has 13 residues. The CDR3 DNA is TGTGCCAGTAGCCGGGACCGAACCTACGAGCAGTACTTC. Translated: CASSRDRTYEQYF.

This chain links TRBV6-6 with TRBJ2-7; 8 positions agree with TRBD2. Germline trimming cut 8 bases from V and 6 bases from J; bases unmatched to any gene: 12. Looked up from germline, CDR1 is MNHNY and CDR2 is SVGAGI (reference sequence). The CDR3 is 14 residues long. The DNA of the CDR3 is TGTGCCAGCCAATTCGCGGGGGGCCAACTCGAGCAGTACTTC. Translation gives CASQFAGGQLEQYF.

J is TRBJ2-2 and V is TRBV10-1; D remains ambiguous. The CDR3 covers 13 residues. Trimming took 4 bases from V and 3 from J, leaving 6 bases between them. Germline CDR1 is WNHNN and CDR2 is SYGVQD (reference sequence). The CDR3 here is CASSATYTGELFF. CDR3 bases: TGCGCCAGCAGTGCCACTTACACCGGGGAGCTGTTTTTT.

The sample holds one count of this clone. The chain has TRBV2 and TRBJ1-2; D call uncertain. The germline V and J ends were trimmed by 3 bases and 7 bases, with 15 bases remaining between them. Germline V gene sequence: CDR1 SNHLY, CDR2 FYNNEI. The CDR3 totals 14 residues. CDR3 sequence reads: CASSDVETRLGYTF. In nucleotides, the CDR3 is TGTGCCAGCAGTGACGTGGAGACCCGCCTTGGCTACACCTTC.

The chain combines TRBV5-4 with TRBJ2-1, with TRBD2 identical over 7 bases. Germline-derived CDR1 and CDR2 are SGHNT and YYREEE (reference sequence). With V trimmed by 0 bases and J by 3 bases, 9 bases remained unmatched. CDR3 size: 17 residues. The CDR3 nucleotides are TGTGCCAGCAGCTTGGCCAAGTTGACTAGCAGCTACAATGAGCAGTTCTTC. Amino acids: CASSLAKLTSSYNEQFF.

The chain has TRBV11-3 and TRBJ2-7; TRBD2 aligns across 7 bases. V gave up 2 bases and J gave up 5 bases; unmatched junction bases: 6. From germline, CDR1 is SGHNT and CDR2 YENEEA. The CDR3 length is 14 residues. The CDR3 DNA is TGTGCCAGCAGCTTACCAGGGAGGGTAAACGAGCAGTACTTC. It is translated as CASSLPGRVNEQYF.

The chain couples TRBV27 to TRBJ1-2; D is unclear. CDR1 MNHEY and CDR2 SMNVEV come from the germline V gene (reference sequence). The CDR3 is 15 amino acids. V was pared by 6 bases and J by 4 bases, with 18 bases between. CDR3 sequence (DNA): TGTGCCAGCAGCTACTCGGGTTTCTCACCCTATGGCTACACCTTC. Amino acids: CASSYSGFSPYGYTF.

The chain carries TRBV28 and TRBJ2-7; a possible D gene is TRBD2 (6 bases). The CDR3 has 14 residues. V gave up 8 bases and J gave up 4 bases, with 18 bases separating them. Germline-derived CDR1 and CDR2 are MDHEN and SYDVKM. CDR3: CASRNGVAAYEQYF. The CDR3 DNA sequence: TGTGCCAGCCGAAATGGGGTAGCGGCGTACGAGCAGTACTTC.

The chain carries TRBV30 and TRBJ1-5; 10 bases are a match to TRBD1. After removal of 2 bases from V and 4 bases from J, the junction contained 5 bases not matched to a gene. The germline V gene encodes CDR1 GTSNPN and CDR2 SVGIG (reference sequence). CDR3 size: 15 residues. The chain's CDR3 is CAWSPGQGGNQPQHF. The CDR3 DNA is TGTGCCTGGAGTCCAGGACAGGGGGGGAATCAGCCCCAGCATTTT.

The genes are TRBV7-9 and TRBJ1-4; D gene uncertain. V dropped 1 base and J dropped 8 bases, with 17 bases sitting between them. CDR1 is SEHNR and CDR2 is FQNEAQ in the germline V gene (reference sequence). The CDR3 runs 16 residues. The CDR3 here is CASSLEGGLGGEKLFF. CDR3 bases: TGTGCCAGCAGCTTAGAAGGCGGCTTGGGCGGGGAAAAACTGTTTTTT.

This clone turned up a few times. The chain links TRBV25-1 to TRBJ1-5, with TRBD1 matching over 7 bases. The V segment lost 3 bases and the J segment 2 bases; nucleotides outside the gene matches: 4. Germline CDR1 and CDR2: MGHDK and SYGVNS. The CDR3 has 15 residues. The CDR3 reads CASSDRTGGNQPQHF. In DNA form, the CDR3 reads TGTGCCAGCAGTGACCGTACAGGGGGCAATCAGCCCCAGCATTTT.